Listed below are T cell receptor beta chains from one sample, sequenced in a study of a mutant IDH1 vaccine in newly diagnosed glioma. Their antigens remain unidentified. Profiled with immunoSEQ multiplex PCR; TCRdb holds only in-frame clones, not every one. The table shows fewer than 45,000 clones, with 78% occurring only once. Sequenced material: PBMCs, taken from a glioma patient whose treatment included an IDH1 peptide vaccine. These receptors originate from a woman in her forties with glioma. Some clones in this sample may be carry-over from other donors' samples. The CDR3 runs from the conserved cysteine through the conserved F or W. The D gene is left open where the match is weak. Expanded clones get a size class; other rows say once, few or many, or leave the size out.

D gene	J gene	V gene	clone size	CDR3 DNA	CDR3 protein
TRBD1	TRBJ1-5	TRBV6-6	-	TGTGCCAGCAGTTACTCCCAGGGGGGCAATCAGCCCCAGCATTTT	CASSYSQGGNQPQHF
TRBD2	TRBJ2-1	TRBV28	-	TGTGCCAGCAGTCCTTCCGGGATTAGCGGGGACCAAGTTGAGCAGTTCTTC	CASSPSGISGDQVEQFF
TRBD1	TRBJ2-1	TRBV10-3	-	TGTGCCATCAGTGAGTCGACGACAGGGGAAAGACTGTTCTTC	CAISESTTGERLFF
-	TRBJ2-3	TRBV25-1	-	TGTGCCAGCAGTATAGGTGGCCGGGTGAGCACAGATACGCAGTATTTT	CASSIGGRVSTDTQYF
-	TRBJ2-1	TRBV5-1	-	TGCGCCAGCAGCCCTGGACTCAATGAGCAGTTCTTC	CASSPGLNEQFF
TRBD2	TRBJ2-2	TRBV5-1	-	TGCGCCAGCAGCTTGTTATTAGCGGGACCCACCGGGGAGCTGTTTTTT	CASSLLLAGPTGELFF
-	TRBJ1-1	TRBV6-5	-	TGTGCCAGCACCCTTGGCAGGAACACTGAAGCTTTCTTT	CASTLGRNTEAFF
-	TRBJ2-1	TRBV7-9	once	TGTGCCAGCAGCCCTCTAAGGCGGGCCGGACCCTACAATGAGCAGTTCTTC	CASSPLRRAGPYNEQFF
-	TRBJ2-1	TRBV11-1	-	TGTGCCAGCAGCGACCCAGGTCGTATCAATGAGCAGTTCTTC	CASSDPGRINEQFF
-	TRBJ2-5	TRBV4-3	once	TGCGCCAGCAGCCAAGATTTCCGGAGCCAAGAGACCCAGTACTTC	CASSQDFRSQETQYF
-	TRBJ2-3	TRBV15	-	TGTGCCACCAGCGGCGGGAGAGGGGGGCGCCCGGGAGATACGCAGTATTTT	CATSGGRGGRPGDTQYF
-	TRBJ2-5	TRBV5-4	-	TGTGCCAGCACAGGAGATCAAGAGACCCAGTACTTC	CASTGDQETQYF
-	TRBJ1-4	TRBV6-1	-	TGTGCCAGCAGTGAACGGGCAGTCTATGAAAAACTGTTTTTT	CASSERAVYEKLFF
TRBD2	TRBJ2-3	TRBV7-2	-	TGTGCCAGCAGCTCCGAAGCGGGAGCAGGGTCGGATACGCAGTATTTT	CASSSEAGAGSDTQYF
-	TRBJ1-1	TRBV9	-	TGTGCCAGCAGCGTAGCTGGGAAGAACACTGAAGCTTTCTTT	CASSVAGKNTEAFF
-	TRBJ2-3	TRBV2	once	TGTGCCAGCAGTGTAAGGGGCCTCACAGGTTCTGATACGCAGTATTTT	CASSVRGLTGSDTQYF
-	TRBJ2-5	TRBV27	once	TGTGCCAGCAGTTTAAATGGCGTCCTAGGGGAGACCCAGTACTTC	CASSLNGVLGETQYF
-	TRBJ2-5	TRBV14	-	TGTGCCAGCAGCCAAGAACGACAGACCCAGTACTTC	CASSQERQTQYF
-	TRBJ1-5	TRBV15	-	TGTGCCACCAGGGAGCTAACTAGGAATCAGCCCCAGCATTTT	CATRELTRNQPQHF
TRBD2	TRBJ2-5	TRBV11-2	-	TGTGCCAGCAGCTTAGTTACTAGCGGGGGGGCGGTTCGGGAGACCCAGTACTTC	CASSLVTSGGAVRETQYF
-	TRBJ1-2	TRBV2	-	TGTGCCAGCCATCAAATCGCCGGGGGCGGCTATGGCTACACCTTC	CASHQIAGGGYGYTF
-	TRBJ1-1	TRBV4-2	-	TGTGCCAGCAGCCAAGAACAAAGGGCCCCTGAAGCTTTCTTT	CASSQEQRAPEAFF
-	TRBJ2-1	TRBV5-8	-	TGTGCCAGCAGCTTGGCAACAGGGATAAATGAGCAGTTCTTC	CASSLATGINEQFF
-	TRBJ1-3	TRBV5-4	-	TGTGCCAGCAGCTTGGGGACAGAGTCTGGAAACACCATATATTTT	CASSLGTESGNTIYF
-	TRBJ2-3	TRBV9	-	TGTGCCAGCAGCTGGAGGGGAGGAGATACGCAGTATTTT	CASSWRGGDTQYF
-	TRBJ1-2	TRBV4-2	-	TGTGCCAGCAGCCAAGAGGGCGGCTACACCTTC	CASSQEGGYTF
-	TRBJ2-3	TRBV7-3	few	TGTGCCAGCAGCTGGGGCTGGGAAGATACGCAGTATTTT	CASSWGWEDTQYF
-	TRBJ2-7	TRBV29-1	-	TGCAGCGTCCGCCTGGGTGGCACGTCCTACGAGCAGTACTTC	CSVRLGGTSYEQYF
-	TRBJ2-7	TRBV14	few	TGTGCCAGCAGCCAAGTTAAGGGTAGCTCCTACGAGCAGTACTTC	CASSQVKGSSYEQYF
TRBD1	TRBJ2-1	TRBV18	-	TGTGCCAGCTCACTGGGGGGACAGGGGTCCTACAATGAGCAGTTCTTC	CASSLGGQGSYNEQFF
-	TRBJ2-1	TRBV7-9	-	TGTGCCAGCAGCCCACTAAAATACAATGAGCAGTTCTTC	CASSPLKYNEQFF
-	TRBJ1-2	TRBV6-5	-	TGTGCCAGCAGTACCCGGGACGGTCGGTGGGGCTACACCTTC	CASSTRDGRWGYTF
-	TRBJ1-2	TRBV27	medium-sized	TGTGCCAGCTCCGAGGAGTGGGGAATTAATGGCTACACCTTC	CASSEEWGINGYTF
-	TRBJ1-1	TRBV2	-	TGTGCCAGCGGGTCAACGTGGACTGAAGCTTTCTTT	CASGSTWTEAFF
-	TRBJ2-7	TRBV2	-	TGTGCCAGCAGTGGACCCGACCGCCGCGGGGAGCAGTACTTC	CASSGPDRRGEQYF
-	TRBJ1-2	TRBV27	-	TGTGCCAGCAGAGGCAGGGCACAATATGGCTACACCTTC	CASRGRAQYGYTF
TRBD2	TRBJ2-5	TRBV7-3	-	TGTGCCAGCAGCTTACTTGGAGCGGGGGGGGAGACCCAGTACTTC	CASSLLGAGGETQYF
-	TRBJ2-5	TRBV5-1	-	TGCGCCAGCTCTTCTACTGGGGAGACCCAGTACTTC	CASSSTGETQYF
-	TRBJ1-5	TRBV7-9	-	TGTGCCAGCAGCTTAGCCCGCTCAGGGAATCAGCCCCAGCATTTT	CASSLARSGNQPQHF
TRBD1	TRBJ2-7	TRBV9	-	TGTGCCAGCAGCGGGGGACAGGAGCACTACGAGCAGTACTTC	CASSGGQEHYEQYF
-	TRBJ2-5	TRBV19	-	TGTGCCAGTAGTTCAACGATCCACCCACCCCAAGAGACCCAGTACTTC	CASSSTIHPPQETQYF
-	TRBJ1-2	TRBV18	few	TGTGCCAGCTCACCACCGACATCTTATGGCTACACCTTC	CASSPPTSYGYTF
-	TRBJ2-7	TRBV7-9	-	TGTGCCAGCAGCTTTTACCCCGGACGTAGCTCCTACGAGCAGTACTTC	CASSFYPGRSSYEQYF
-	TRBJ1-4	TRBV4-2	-	TGTGCCAGCGGGCGAGCAGGTGAAAATGAAAAACTGTTTTTT	CASGRAGENEKLFF
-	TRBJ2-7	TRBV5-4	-	TGTGCCAGCGCACATGGGGGGGGCCCTAGGAATCTATCCTACGAGCAGTACTTC	CASAHGGGPRNLSYEQYF
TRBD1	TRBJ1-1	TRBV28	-	TGTGCCAGCAGGGAAGGGACAGGGCGGGGCACTGAAGCTTTCTTT	CASREGTGRGTEAFF
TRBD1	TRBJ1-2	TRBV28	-	TGTGCCAGCAGTTTTTCATCTATCTTGGACAGGGGTTTTCGGGATGGCTACACCTTC	CASSFSSILDRGFRDGYTF
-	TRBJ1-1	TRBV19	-	TGTGCCAGTAGTATTAGGGATAACACTGAAGCTTTCTTT	CASSIRDNTEAFF
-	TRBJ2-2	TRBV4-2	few	TGTGCCAGCAGCCAAGACAGGGCCTTGAACACCGGGGAGCTGTTTTTT	CASSQDRALNTGELFF
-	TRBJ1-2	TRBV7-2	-	TGTGCCAGCAGCCATTCAGGGAAGCAGGGCTATGGCTACACCTTC	CASSHSGKQGYGYTF
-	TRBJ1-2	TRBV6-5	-	TGTGCCAGTGGTACACCTAACTATGGCTACACCTTC	CASGTPNYGYTF
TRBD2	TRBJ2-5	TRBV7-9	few	TGTGCCAGCAGCTCGAAAGCGACTAGCGGGCTCCAAGAGACCCAGTACTTC	CASSSKATSGLQETQYF
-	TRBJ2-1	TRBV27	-	TGTGCCAGCAGTTTCCGAAACAATGAGCAGTTCTTC	CASSFRNNEQFF
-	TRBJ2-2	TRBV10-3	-	TGTGCCTCTCTGGCCGGGGTCGGCGGGGAGCTGTTTTTT	CASLAGVGGELFF